The clone carrying this T cell receptor beta chain has a count of ten or more. The target antigen is unknown. This entry is derived from a study of neurological immune-mediated disorders. The cDNA was produced through 5'RACE with 10-nucleotide random UMIs. Whenever a sequencing run was performed, it yielded over 180 million TCR-beta sequences from 15-18 subjects. TCRdb recomputed calls from the 5' RACE reads with MiXCR, one row per CDR3 protein. The table lists about 41,000 distinct CDR3 sequences, about 13% of them singletons. 2 million PBMCs stored at -80 C were the source of the unsorted libraries. The study, taken as a whole, reports: The absence of shared CDR3 amino acid sequences among expanded clones across subjects suggests private repertoires in all groups.

V trimming: 1 base; J trimming: 6 bases; junction bases outside the gene matches: 5. The length of the CDR3 is 14 residues. Germline V gene data show CDR1 as SGHRS and CDR2 as YFSETQ. This chain links TRBV5-1 with TRBJ2-3, with 7 bases fitting TRBD2. The receptor was derived from a female donor in good health. Sequencing was done on a sample of PBMCs. For the CDR3, the DNA is TGCGCCAGCAGCTTGTCCGGGGGGTCCGATACGCAGTATTTT. This translates into CASSLSGGSDTQYF.